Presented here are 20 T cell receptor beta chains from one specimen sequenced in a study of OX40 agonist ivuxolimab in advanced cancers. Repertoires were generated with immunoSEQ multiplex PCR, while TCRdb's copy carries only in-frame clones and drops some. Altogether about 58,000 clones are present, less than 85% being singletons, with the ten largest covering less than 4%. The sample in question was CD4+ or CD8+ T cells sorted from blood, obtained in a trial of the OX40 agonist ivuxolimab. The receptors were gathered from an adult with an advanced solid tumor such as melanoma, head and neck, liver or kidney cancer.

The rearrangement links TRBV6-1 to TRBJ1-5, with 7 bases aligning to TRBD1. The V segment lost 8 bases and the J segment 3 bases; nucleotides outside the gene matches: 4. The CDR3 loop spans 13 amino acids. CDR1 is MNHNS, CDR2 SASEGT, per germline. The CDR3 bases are TGTGCCAGCGGACAGGAGATCAATCAGCCCCAGCATTTT. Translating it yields CASGQEINQPQHF.

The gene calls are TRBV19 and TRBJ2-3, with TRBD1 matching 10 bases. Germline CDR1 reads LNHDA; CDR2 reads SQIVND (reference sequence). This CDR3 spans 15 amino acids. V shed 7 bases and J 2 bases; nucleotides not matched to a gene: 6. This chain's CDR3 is CASTSGTGATDTQYF. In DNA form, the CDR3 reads TGTGCCAGTACCTCCGGGACAGGGGCCACAGATACGCAGTATTTT.

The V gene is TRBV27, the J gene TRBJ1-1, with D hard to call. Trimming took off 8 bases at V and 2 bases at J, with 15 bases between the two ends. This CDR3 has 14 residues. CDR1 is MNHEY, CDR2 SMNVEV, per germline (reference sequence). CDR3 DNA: TGTGCCAGCCGACTCGACACCACTAACACTGAAGCTTTCTTT. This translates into CASRLDTTNTEAFF.

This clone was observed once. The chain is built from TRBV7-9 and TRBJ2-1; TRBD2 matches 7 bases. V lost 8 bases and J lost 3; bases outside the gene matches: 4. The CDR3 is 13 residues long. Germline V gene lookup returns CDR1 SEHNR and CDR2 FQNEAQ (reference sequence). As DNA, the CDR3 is TGTGCCAGCGGGGGGGACTACTACAATGAGCAGTTCTTC. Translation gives CASGGDYYNEQFF.

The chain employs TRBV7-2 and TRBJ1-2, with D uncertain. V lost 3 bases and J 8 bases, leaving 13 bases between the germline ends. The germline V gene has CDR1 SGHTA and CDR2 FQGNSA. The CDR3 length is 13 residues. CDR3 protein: CASSLQDNRGYTF. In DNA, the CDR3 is TGTGCCAGCAGCTTGCAAGATAATAGGGGCTACACCTTC.

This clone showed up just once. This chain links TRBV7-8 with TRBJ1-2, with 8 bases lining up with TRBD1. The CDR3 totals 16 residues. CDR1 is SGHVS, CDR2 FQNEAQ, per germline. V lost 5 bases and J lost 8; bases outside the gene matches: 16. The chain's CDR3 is CASSPYRVTTGDGYTF. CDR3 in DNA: TGTGCCAGCAGCCCTTATAGGGTCACGACAGGGGACGGCTACACCTTC.

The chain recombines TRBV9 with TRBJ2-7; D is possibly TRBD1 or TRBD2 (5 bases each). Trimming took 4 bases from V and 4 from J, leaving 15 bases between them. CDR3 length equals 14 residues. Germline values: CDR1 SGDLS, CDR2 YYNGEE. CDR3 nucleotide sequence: TGTGCCAGCAGCTCCGGGACGGAGAATTACGAGCAGTACTTC. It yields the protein CASSSGTENYEQYF.

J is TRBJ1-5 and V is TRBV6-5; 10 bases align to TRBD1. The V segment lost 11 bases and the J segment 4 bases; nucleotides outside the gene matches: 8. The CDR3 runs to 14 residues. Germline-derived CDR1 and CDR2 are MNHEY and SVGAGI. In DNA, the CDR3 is TGTGCCGGGGGGGGGACAGGGGAAAATCAGCCCCAGCATTTT. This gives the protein CAGGGTGENQPQHF.

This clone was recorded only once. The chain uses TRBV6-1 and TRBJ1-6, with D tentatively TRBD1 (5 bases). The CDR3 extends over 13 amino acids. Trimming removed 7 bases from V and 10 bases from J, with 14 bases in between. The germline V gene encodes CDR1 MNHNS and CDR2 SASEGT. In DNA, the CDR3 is TGTGCCAGCAAGTTAGCGGGGCGATCACCCCTCCACTTT. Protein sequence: CASKLAGRSPLHF.

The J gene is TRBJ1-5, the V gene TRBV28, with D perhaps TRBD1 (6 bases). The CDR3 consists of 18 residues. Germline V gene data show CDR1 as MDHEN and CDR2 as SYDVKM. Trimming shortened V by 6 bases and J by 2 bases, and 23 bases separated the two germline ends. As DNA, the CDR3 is TGTGCCAGCAGCCCCTCCTCGGGGGGGGCTATAGGCAATCAGCCCCAGCATTTT. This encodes CASSPSSGGAIGNQPQHF.

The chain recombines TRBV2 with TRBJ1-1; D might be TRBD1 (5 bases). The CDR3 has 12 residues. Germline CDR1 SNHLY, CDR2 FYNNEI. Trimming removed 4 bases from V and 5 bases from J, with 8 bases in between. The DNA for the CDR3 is TGTGCCAGCAGTGGCAGGGTTACTGAAGCTTTCTTT. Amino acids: CASSGRVTEAFF.

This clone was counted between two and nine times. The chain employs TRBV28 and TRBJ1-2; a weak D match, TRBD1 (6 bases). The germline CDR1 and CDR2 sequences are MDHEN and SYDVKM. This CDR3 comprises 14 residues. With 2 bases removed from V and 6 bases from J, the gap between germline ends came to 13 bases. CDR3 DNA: TGTGCCAGCAGTTTACCCCAACAGGGTAATGGCTACACCTTC. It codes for CASSLPQQGNGYTF.

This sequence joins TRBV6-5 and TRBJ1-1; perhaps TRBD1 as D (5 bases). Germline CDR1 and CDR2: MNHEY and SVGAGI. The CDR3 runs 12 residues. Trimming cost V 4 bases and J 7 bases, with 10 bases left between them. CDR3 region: CASSLPGLEAFF. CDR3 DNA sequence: TGTGCCAGCAGTTTACCGGGACTTGAAGCTTTCTTT.

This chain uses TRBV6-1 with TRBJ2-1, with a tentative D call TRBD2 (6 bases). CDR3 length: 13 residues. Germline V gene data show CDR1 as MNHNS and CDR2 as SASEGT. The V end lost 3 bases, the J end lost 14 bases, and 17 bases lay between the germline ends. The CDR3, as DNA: TGTGCCAGCAGTGAGCAAACCGGGACTGTGGAGTTCTTC. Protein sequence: CASSEQTGTVEFF.

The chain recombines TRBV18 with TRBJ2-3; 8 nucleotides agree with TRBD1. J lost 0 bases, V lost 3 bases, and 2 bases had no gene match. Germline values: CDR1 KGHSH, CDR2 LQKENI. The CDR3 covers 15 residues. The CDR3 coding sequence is TGTGCCAGCTCACCGACAGGGGCTAGCACAGATACGCAGTATTTT. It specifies CASSPTGASTDTQYF.

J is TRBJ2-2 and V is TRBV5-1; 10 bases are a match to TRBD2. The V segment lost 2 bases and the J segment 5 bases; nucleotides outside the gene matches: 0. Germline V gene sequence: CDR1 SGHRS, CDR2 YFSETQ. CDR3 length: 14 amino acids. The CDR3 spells CASSFSGGTGELFF. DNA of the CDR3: TGCGCCAGCAGCTTTAGCGGGGGGACCGGGGAGCTGTTTTTT. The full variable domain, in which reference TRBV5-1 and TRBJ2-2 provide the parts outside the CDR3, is KAGVTQTPRYLIKTRGQQVTLSCSPISGHRSVSWYQQTPGQGLQFLFEYFSETQRNKGNFPGRFSGRQFSNSRSEMNVSTLELGDSALYLCASSFSGGTGELFFGEGSRLTVL.

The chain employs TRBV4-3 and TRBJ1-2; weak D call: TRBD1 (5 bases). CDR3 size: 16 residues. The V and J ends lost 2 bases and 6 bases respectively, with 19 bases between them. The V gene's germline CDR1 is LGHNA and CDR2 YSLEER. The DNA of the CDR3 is TGCGCCAGCAGCCAAAGGATAGAGGGAAGGGGAGATGGCTACACCTTC. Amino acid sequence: CASSQRIEGRGDGYTF.

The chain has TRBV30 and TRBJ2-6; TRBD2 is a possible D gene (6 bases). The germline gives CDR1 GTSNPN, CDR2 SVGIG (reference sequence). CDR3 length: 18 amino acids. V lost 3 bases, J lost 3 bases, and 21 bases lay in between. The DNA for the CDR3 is TGTGCCTGGAGGGGACCGGGACTTCACCGCAGTGGGGCCAACGTCCTGACTTTC. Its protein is CAWRGPGLHRSGANVLTF.

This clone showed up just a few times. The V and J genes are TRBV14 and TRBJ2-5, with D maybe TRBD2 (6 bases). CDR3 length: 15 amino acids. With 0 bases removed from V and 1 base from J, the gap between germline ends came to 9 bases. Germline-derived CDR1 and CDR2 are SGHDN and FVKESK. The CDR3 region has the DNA TGTGCCAGCAGCCAAGATCGCGGGACCCAAGAGACCCAGTACTTC. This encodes CASSQDRGTQETQYF.

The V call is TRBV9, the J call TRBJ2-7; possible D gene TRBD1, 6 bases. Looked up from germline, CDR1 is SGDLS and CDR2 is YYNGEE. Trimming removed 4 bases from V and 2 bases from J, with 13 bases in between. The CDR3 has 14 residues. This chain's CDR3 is CASSLRDKAYEQYF. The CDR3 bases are TGTGCCAGCAGCCTCCGGGACAAAGCCTACGAGCAGTACTTC.